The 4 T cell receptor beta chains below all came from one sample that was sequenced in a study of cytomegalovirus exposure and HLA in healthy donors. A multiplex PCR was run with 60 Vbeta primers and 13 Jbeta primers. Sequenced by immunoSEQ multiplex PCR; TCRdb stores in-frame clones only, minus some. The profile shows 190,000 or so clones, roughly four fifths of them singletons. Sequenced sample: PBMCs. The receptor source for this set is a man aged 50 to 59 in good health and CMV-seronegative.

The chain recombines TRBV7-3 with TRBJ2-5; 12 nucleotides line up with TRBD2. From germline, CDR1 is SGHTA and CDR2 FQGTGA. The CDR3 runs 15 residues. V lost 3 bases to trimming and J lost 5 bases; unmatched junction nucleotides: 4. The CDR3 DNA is TGTGCCAGCAGCTTGACTAGCGGGGGAGGCGAGACCCAGTACTTC. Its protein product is CASSLTSGGGETQYF. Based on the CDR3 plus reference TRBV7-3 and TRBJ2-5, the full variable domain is GAGVSQTPSNKVTEKGKYVELRCDPISGHTALYWYRQSLGQGPEFLIYFQGTGAADDSGLPNDRFFAVRPEGSVSTLKIQRTERGDSAVYLCASSLTSGGGETQYFGPGTRLLVL.

CDR3 in amino acids: CASTQGGSNQPQHF. CDR3 DNA sequence: TGTGCCAGCACACAGGGGGGTAGCAATCAGCCCCAGCATTTT. The V and J genes are TRBV28 and TRBJ1-5; 8 bases line up with TRBD1. After removal of 7 bases from V and 0 bases from J, the junction contained 2 bases not matched to a gene. CDR1 and CDR2 (germline): MDHEN, SYDVKM. The CDR3 consists of 14 residues.

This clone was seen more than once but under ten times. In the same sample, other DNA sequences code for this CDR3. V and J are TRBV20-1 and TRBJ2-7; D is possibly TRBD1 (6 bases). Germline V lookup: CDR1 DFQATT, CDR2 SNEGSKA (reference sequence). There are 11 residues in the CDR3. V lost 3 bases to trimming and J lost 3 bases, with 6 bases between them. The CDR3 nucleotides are TGCAGTGCTAGGGACAGCTACGAGCAGTACTTC. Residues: CSARDSYEQYF.

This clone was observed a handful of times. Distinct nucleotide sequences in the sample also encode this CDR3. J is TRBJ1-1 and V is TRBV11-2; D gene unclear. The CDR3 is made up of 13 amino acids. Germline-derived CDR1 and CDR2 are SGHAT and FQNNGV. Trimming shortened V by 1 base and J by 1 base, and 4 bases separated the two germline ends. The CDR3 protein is CASSLGGNTEAFF. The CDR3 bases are TGTGCCAGCAGCTTAGGAGGGAACACTGAAGCTTTCTTT.